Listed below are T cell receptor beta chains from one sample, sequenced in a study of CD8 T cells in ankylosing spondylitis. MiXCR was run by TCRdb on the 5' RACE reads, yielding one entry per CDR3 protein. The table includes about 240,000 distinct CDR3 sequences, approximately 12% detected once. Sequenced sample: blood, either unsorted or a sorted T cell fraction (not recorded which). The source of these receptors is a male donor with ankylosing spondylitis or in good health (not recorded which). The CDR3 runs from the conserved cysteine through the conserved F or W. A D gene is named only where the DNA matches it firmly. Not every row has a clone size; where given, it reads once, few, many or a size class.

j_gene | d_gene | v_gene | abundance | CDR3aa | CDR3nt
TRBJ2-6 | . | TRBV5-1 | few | CASSLSRDAGANVLTF | TGCGCCAGCAGCTTGTCTCGGGATGCTGGGGCCAACGTCCTGACTTTC
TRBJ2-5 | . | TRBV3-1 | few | CASSQGGTNQETQYF | TGTGCCAGCAGCCAAGGGGGCACAAACCAAGAGACCCAGTACTTC
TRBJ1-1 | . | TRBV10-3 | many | CAISEDRFEAFF | TGTGCCATCAGTGAAGACAGATTCGAAGCTTTCTTT
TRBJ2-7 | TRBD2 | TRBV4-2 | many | CASSQEGASGASSYEQYF | TGTGCCAGCAGCCAAGAGGGGGCTAGCGGGGCCTCCTCCTACGAGCAGTACTTC
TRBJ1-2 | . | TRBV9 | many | CASTPRMRGYTF | TGTGCCAGCACTCCGAGAATGCGGGGCTACACCTTC
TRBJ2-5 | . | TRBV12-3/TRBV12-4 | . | CASRTQETQYF | TGTGCCAGCAGAACACAAGAGACCCAGTACTTC
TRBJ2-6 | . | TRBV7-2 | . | CASSLATIAYSGANVLTF | TGTGCCAGCAGCTTAGCCACGATAGCGTACTCTGGGGCCAACGTCCTGACTTTC
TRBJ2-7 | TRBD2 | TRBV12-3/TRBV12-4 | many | CASRTAGVYEQYF | TGTGCCAGCAGGACAGCGGGAGTCTACGAGCAGTACTTC
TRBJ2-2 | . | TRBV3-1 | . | CASSQGRTGELFF | TGTGCCAGCAGCCAAGGTCGCACCGGGGAGCTGTTTTTT
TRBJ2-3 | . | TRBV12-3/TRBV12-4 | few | CASSSPRTAWESTDTQYF | TGTGCCAGCAGCTCCCCACGGACGGCCTGGGAGAGCACAGATACGCAGTATTTT
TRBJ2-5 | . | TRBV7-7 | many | CASSPHGGQETQYF | TGTGCCAGCAGCCCGCATGGGGGCCAAGAGACCCAGTACTTC
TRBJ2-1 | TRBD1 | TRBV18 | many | CASSSPGTAYNEQFF | TGTGCCAGCTCGTCCCCCGGGACAGCTTACAATGAGCAGTTCTTC
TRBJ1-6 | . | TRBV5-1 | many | CASSLELSSWNSPLHF | TGCGCCAGCAGCTTGGAACTAAGCTCGTGGAATTCACCCCTCCACTTT
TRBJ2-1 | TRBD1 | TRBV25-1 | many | CASSETGMGENEQFF | TGTGCCAGCAGTGAGACAGGGATGGGGGAGAATGAGCAGTTCTTC
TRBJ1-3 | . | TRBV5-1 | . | CASSYGSPTAGSGNTIYF | TGCGCCAGCAGCTACGGATCTCCCACAGCGGGATCTGGAAACACCATATATTTT
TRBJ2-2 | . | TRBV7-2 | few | CASSLAGRSGELFF | TGTGCCAGCAGCTTAGCGGGGAGAAGCGGGGAGCTGTTTTTT
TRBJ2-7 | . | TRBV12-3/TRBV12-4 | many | CASSPVPSYEQYF | TGTGCCAGCAGTCCCGTCCCTAGCTACGAGCAGTACTTC
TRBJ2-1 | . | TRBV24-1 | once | CATSDHQGPYNEQFF | TGTGCCACCAGTGATCACCAGGGTCCATACAATGAGCAGTTCTTC
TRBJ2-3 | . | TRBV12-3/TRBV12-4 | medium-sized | CASSYSSTDTQYF | TGTGCCAGCAGTTACTCTAGCACAGATACGCAGTATTTT
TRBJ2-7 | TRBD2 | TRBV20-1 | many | CSARSGMTYEQYF | TGCAGTGCTAGGAGCGGGATGACCTACGAGCAGTACTTC
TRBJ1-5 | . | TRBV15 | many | CATSRDRGFNQPQHF | TGTGCCACCAGCAGAGATCGGGGGTTCAATCAGCCCCAGCATTTT
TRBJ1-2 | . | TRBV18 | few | CASSLDGTNYGYTF | TGTGCCAGCTCCCTCGACGGTACTAACTATGGCTACACCTTC
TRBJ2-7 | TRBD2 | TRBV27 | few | CASSLRGDSYEQYF | TGTGCCAGCAGTCTGCGGGGGGACTCCTACGAGCAGTACTTC
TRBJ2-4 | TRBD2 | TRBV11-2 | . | CASSSLAERDKNIQYF | TGTGCCAGCAGCTCTCTAGCGGAGAGGGACAAAAACATTCAGTACTTC
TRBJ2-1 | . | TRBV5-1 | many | CASSFLSFTEQFF | TGCGCCAGCAGCTTCCTGAGTTTCACGGAGCAGTTCTTC
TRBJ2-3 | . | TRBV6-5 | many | CASSYDFTDTQYF | TGTGCCAGCAGTTATGACTTCACAGATACGCAGTATTTT
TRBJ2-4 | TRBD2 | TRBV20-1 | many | CSASLAGEVQYF | TGCAGTGCTAGCTTAGCGGGGGAGGTTCAGTACTTC
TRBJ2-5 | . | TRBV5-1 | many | CASSPSGRETQYF | TGCGCCAGCAGTCCCAGCGGGCGGGAGACCCAGTACTTC
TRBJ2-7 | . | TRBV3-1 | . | CASSQDWNEQYF | TGTGCCAGCAGCCAAGATTGGAACGAGCAGTACTTC
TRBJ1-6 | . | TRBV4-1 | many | CASSQAAGHRSSSPLHF | TGCGCCAGCAGCCAAGCAGCCGGACACCGTAGTAGTTCACCCCTCCACTTT
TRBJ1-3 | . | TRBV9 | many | CASSPVGRSSGNTIYF | TGTGCCAGCAGTCCAGTCGGGCGGAGCTCTGGAAACACCATATATTTT
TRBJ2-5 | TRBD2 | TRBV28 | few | CASSPGQGTSGRLFETQYF | TGTGCCAGCAGTCCGGGACAGGGGACTAGCGGGAGGTTGTTCGAGACCCAGTACTTC
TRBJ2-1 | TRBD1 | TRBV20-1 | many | CSSMKTGEFGYNEQFF | TGCAGTTCTATGAAGACAGGGGAATTTGGCTACAATGAGCAGTTCTTC
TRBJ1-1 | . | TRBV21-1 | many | CASSKALWLPGTEAFF | TGTGCCAGCAGCAAAGCGCTTTGGCTTCCAGGGACTGAAGCTTTCTTT
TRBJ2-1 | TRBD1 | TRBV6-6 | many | CASSWTGQGNNEQFF | TGTGCCAGCAGCTGGACGGGACAGGGGAACAATGAGCAGTTCTTC
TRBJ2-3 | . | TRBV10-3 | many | CAISSTSGADTQYF | TGTGCCATCAGCTCAACCTCGGGAGCAGATACGCAGTATTTT
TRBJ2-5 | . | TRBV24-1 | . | CATSGTPQETQYF | TGTGCCACCAGTGGAACACCGCAAGAGACCCAGTACTTC
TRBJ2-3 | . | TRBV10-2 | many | CASKAEGLTDTQYF | TGCGCCAGCAAAGCCGAGGGGCTCACAGATACGCAGTATTTT
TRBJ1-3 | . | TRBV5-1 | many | CASSSPSSGNTIYF | TGCGCCAGCAGCTCGCCATCCTCTGGAAACACCATATATTTT
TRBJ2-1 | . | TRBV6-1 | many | CASRNSDEMTYNEQFF | TGTGCCAGCAGAAATTCTGACGAGATGACCTACAATGAGCAGTTCTTC
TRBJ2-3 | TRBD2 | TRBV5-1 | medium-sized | CASRTGGPTDTQYF | TGCGCCAGCAGGACGGGAGGGCCCACAGATACGCAGTATTTT
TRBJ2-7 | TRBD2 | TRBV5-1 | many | CASSRTSGPYEQYF | TGCGCCAGCAGCCGGACTAGCGGCCCCTACGAGCAGTACTTC
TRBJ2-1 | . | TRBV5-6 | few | CASSLYLRGFYNEQFF | TGTGCCAGCAGCTTGTACCTGCGGGGATTCTACAATGAGCAGTTCTTC
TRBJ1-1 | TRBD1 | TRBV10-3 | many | CAISERGTGPYTEAFF | TGTGCCATCAGTGAGCGTGGGACAGGACCTTACACTGAAGCTTTCTTT
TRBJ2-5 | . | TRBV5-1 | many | CASSLGRRQETQYF | TGCGCCAGCAGCTTGGGACGGAGGCAAGAGACCCAGTACTTC
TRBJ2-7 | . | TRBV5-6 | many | CASSLRTYEQYF | TGTGCCAGCAGCTTGCGAACCTACGAGCAGTACTTC
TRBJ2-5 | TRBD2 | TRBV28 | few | CASSTTSGRPKTQYF | TGTGCCAGCAGTACGACTAGCGGGAGGCCTAAGACCCAGTACTTC
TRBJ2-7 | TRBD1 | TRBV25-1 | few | CARGPGQSYEQYF | TGTGCCAGGGGGCCGGGACAGAGCTACGAGCAGTACTTC
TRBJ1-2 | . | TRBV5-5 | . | CASSLAPSYGYTF | TGTGCCAGCAGCTTAGCCCCTTCGTATGGCTACACCTTC
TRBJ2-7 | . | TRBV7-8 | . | CASSLVLGRTTYEQYF | TGTGCCAGCAGCTTAGTTCTCGGCCGGACAACTTACGAGCAGTACTTC
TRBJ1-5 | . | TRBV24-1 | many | CATSASLTGQPQHF | TGTGCCACCAGTGCTTCCCTAACAGGTCAGCCCCAGCATTTT
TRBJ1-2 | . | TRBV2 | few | CASGDSHGYTF | TGTGCCAGCGGTGACTCCCATGGCTACACCTTC
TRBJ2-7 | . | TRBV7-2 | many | CASSPEEGPSYEQYF | TGTGCCAGCAGCCCCGAGGAAGGGCCGTCCTACGAGCAGTACTTC
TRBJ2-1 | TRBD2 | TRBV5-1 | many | CASSSRLADNNEQFF | TGCGCCAGCAGCTCCCGACTAGCGGACAACAATGAGCAGTTCTTC
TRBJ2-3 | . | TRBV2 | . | CASSGRVGPDTQYF | TGTGCCAGCAGTGGGAGGGTAGGACCAGATACGCAGTATTTT
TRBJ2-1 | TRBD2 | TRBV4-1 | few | CASSQGLRGDSYNEQFF | TGCGCCAGCAGCCAAGGCTTGCGGGGGGACTCCTACAATGAGCAGTTCTTC
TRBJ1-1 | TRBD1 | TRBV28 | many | CASRDTAGQGEAFF | TGTGCCAGCAGGGATACCGCGGGACAGGGGGAAGCTTTCTTT
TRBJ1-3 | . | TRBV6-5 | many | CASSSEGLSGNTIYF | TGTGCCAGCAGTTCGGAGGGGCTCTCTGGAAACACCATATATTTT
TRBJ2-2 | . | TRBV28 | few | CASSYPRGGAGELFF | TGTGCCAGCAGTTACCCACGCGGAGGGGCCGGGGAGCTGTTTTTT